This T cell receptor (beta chain) emerged from a study of breast tumors, draining lymph nodes, adjacent tissues. Overall study findings and caveats: Tumor TCR diversity was below lymph nodes but above nontumor tissue.

MiXCR, applied by TCRdb to the multiplex PCR reads, yields one record per CDR3 protein. Found here are about 200,000 distinct CDR3 sequences, roughly 31% of them singletons; the top ten hold 4% to 4.5%. Breast cancer patients provided tissue from their axillary draining lymph nodes. This clonotype was counted at least ten times. As yet, its antigen is unknown. The CDR3 spans 14 residues. V dropped 4 bases and J dropped 6; count of bases not matched to a gene: 4. Germline CDR1 reads SGHRS; CDR2 reads YFSETQ. The clonotype was recovered from a female donor with breast cancer. Some clones in this sample may be carry-over from other donors' samples. The sequenced material came from axillary lymph node tissue. The chain links TRBV5-1 to TRBJ1-6, with TRBD1 matching over 7 bases. The CDR3 nucleotides are TGCGCCAGCAGCCGGGACAGCTCTAATTCACCCCTCCACTTT. The encoded protein is CASSRDSSNSPLHF.